This T cell receptor (beta chain) was sequenced for a study of CD8 T cells in Susac syndrome (dated by TCRdb to between 2018 and 2021). Broadly, across the study: Whether CD8+ T cell activation and differentiation in Susac syndrome was antigen driven was tested using repertoire sequencing.

Only one count was recorded for this clonotype. Its antigen specificity is not known. Within one base of it there is no much larger clone, and no base qualities were kept. Resting on one read, the evidence is weak. Findings and caveats that apply to the study as a whole: The TCR sequencing and HLA analysis was acknowledged to have included a relatively small number of individuals.

V was cut back by 2 bases and J by 1 base, leaving a gap of 13 bases between them. CDR1 and CDR2, per the germline V gene (reference sequence), are DFQATT and SNEGSKA. CDR3 length: 15 amino acids, cysteine to phenylalanine. Just CDR3 DNA is preserved here, 45 bases in frame from base 1. RNA was extracted using the RNeasy kit, and roughly 0.5 to 1 ug of the RNA was reverse transcribed with random hexamers. The immunoSEQ multiplex PCR assay, which covers 54 Vbeta and 13 Jbeta segments, was used to amplify TCR beta CDR3 regions. PCR amplification bias was corrected using a synthetic template baseline for primer optimization and computational correction. As for the original processing: Reads were assigned to V, D and J genes according to IMGT and analyzed in immunoSEQ Analyzer, with only productive sequences retained. Clonality was calculated as one minus the Shannon entropy normalized by log2 of the number of productive unique sequences. For each patient and control, public and private clones were evaluated within the 100 most prevalent clones. Susac-specific clones were defined as absent from healthy and MS cohorts, 1052 published viral clones and other ImmuneACCESS disease sequences. The public sequencing data were trimmed at Q25 with fastp and processed into clonotypes with MiXCR by TCRdb, which kept only in-frame beta chains. Under each unique CDR3 protein, matching rows form one entry showing the most common genes and DNA. The V and J calls were determined by TCRdb, not by the authors. This sample gives approximately 170,000 distinct CDR3 sequences in total; roughly 95% of them show up just once. Together, the top ten hold over 0.09% of the sample.

Peripheral blood CD8+ and CD4+ T cells from healthy donors, Susac syndrome patients and multiple sclerosis patients were profiled by high-throughput TCR beta sequencing. The multiple sclerosis controls were treatment-naive patients whose relapsing-remitting disease, either stable or active, fulfilled the revised McDonald criteria. Bulk CD8+ and CD4+ T cells were purified by magnetic negative isolation, whereas CD8+ TEMRA cells were enriched by FACS. Blood was drawn into EDTA tubes, processed within 24 hours, and PBMCs were isolated by density gradient centrifugation. PBMCs intended for TCR sequencing were cryopreserved in liquid nitrogen and were subsequently thawed in a 37 degrees C water bath. Purity of sorted or isolated CD4+, CD8+ and CD8+ TEMRA cells was at least 90%.

Rearrangement joined TRBV20-1 to TRBJ2-3; D gene: possibly TRBD2, on 6 matching bases. Input material: CD4+ T cells from PBMCs. The clonotype was recovered from a human donor with multiple sclerosis. Read as DNA, the sequence is TGCAGTGCTAGACGGTCGGGGGAGGGCACAGATACGCAGTATTTT. This encodes CSARRSGEGTDTQYF.